This passage covers 10 T cell receptor beta chains from one sample sequenced in a study of CD8+ T cells in alopecia areata. Following extraction, RNA underwent reverse transcription to cDNA, which served as the sequencing template. Repertoires were generated with immunoSEQ multiplex PCR, while TCRdb's copy carries only in-frame clones and drops some. The sample contains some 200,000 clones, 50% to 70% of which appear only once. Specified treatment: oral pan-JAK inhibitor, 5-10 mg twice daily. Sequencing used CD4+ T cells sorted from blood, obtained at week 4, from a patient treated with tofacitinib. Every receptor here comes from a human donor with alopecia areata.

The gene calls are TRBV11-2 and TRBJ1-1; D is unclear. Trimming left V 5 bases short and J 4 bases short, with 14 bases between. CDR1 and CDR2 (germline): SGHAT, FQNNGV. The CDR3 spans 14 residues. CDR3 sequence (DNA): TGTGCCAGCAGCCCCTTCGGGGATGCCACTGAAGCTTTCTTT. The encoded protein is CASSPFGDATEAFF.

The rearrangement joins TRBV4-3 to TRBJ1-2, with 8 bases aligning to TRBD1. This CDR3 is 16 amino acids long. V lost 4 bases, J lost 7 bases, and 14 bases stayed unmatched. CDR1 is LGHNA and CDR2 is YSLEER in the germline V gene. This chain's CDR3 is CASSLELSTGGSGYTF. Here the CDR3 DNA reads TGCGCCAGCAGCCTCGAACTATCTACAGGGGGAAGTGGCTACACCTTC.

V gene TRBV29-1 combines with J gene TRBJ2-3; D is unresolved. V was clipped by 2 bases and J by 4 bases, with 7 bases between them. CDR1 and CDR2 (germline): SQVTM, ANQGSEA. This CDR3 is 12 amino acids long. Here the CDR3 reads CSVEPAADTQYF. The CDR3 DNA reads TGCAGCGTTGAACCAGCTGCAGATACGCAGTATTTT.

Only one count was recorded for this clone. The chain links TRBV25-1 to TRBJ2-5, with TRBD1 identical over 8 bases. Germline values: CDR1 MGHDK, CDR2 SYGVNS. CDR3 length: 14 amino acids. V gave up 5 bases and J gave up 7 bases; unmatched junction bases: 9. CDR3 region: CASSPGTGERTQYF. CDR3 DNA: TGTGCCAGCAGTCCAGGGACAGGAGAGCGGACCCAGTACTTC. Together with reference TRBV25-1 and TRBJ2-5, the CDR3 gives the full variable domain: EADIYQTPRYLVIGTGKKITLECSQTMGHDKMYWYQQDPGMELHLIHYSYGVNSTEKGDLSSESTVSRIRTEHFPLTLESARPSHTSQYLCASSPGTGERTQYFGPGTRLLVL.

The J gene is TRBJ2-2, the V gene TRBV15, with 9 bases aligning to TRBD1. V lost 9 bases and J lost 7; bases outside the gene matches: 9. The CDR3 spans 14 residues. Germline V gene lookup returns CDR1 LNHNV and CDR2 YYDKDF (reference sequence). The CDR3 reads CATATGGPGGELFF. In DNA form, the CDR3 reads TGTGCCACTGCGACAGGGGGACCAGGCGGGGAGCTGTTTTTT.

Only a few counts were recorded for this clone. The CDR3 region is CASSGENTEAFF. For the CDR3, the DNA is TGTGCCAGCAGCGGAGAGAACACTGAAGCTTTCTTT. This chain uses TRBV28 with TRBJ1-1; D unresolved. Germline V gene lookup returns CDR1 MDHEN and CDR2 SYDVKM. This CDR3 has 12 residues. Trimming pared 6 bases from V and 1 base from J, leaving 6 bases between.

The chain recombines TRBV7-6 with TRBJ1-1; no firm D call. There are 16 residues in the CDR3. Trimming took off 5 bases at V and 8 bases at J, with 24 bases between the two ends. Germline V gene lookup returns CDR1 SGHVS and CDR2 FNYEAQ. CDR3 residues: CASSPRRRTGFNEAFF. In DNA, the CDR3 is TGTGCCAGCAGCCCCCGTAGGAGGACTGGCTTTAACGAAGCTTTCTTT.

V usage is TRBV29-1 and J usage is TRBJ2-1; 9 bases match TRBD2. CDR1 is SQVTM and CDR2 is ANQGSEA in the germline V gene. The CDR3 contains 16 residues. V lost 1 base, J lost 6 bases, and 10 bases stayed unmatched. The CDR3 region has the DNA TGCAGCGTTGAAGGAAGTCTAGCGGGACCGTCCAATGAGCAGTTCTTC. It encodes CSVEGSLAGPSNEQFF.

The chain is built from TRBV9 and TRBJ2-7, with 9 bases aligning to TRBD1. From germline, CDR1 is SGDLS and CDR2 YYNGEE. V lost 4 bases, J lost 6 bases, and 14 bases stayed unmatched. CDR3 length: 16 residues. The CDR3, as DNA: TGTGCCAGCAGCCGAACCACAGGGGGCGAATTGGGCGAGCAGTACTTC. Its protein is CASSRTTGGELGEQYF.

Here the CDR3 reads CSVDSGTVKSEAFF. CDR3 nucleotide sequence: TGCAGCGTTGATTCCGGGACTGTTAAATCTGAAGCTTTCTTT. The V gene is TRBV29-1, the J gene TRBJ1-1; D may be TRBD1 (5 bases). Trimming left V 3 bases short and J 6 bases short, with 17 bases between. This CDR3 comprises 14 residues. Germline V gives CDR1 SQVTM, CDR2 ANQGSEA.